This T cell receptor beta chain was documented in a study of CD8 T cells in ankylosing spondylitis. Each TCR beta library was made by quantitative 5'-RACE that incorporated molecular barcodes. TCRdb passed the 5' RACE reads through MiXCR, listing each CDR3 protein once. The repertoire holds roughly 700,000 distinct CDR3 sequences, around 19% seen once, with approximately 18% in the top ten. Concerning this clonotype itself: The target antigen is unknown.

Findings and caveats of the study: Earlier authors reported some of these motif variants in reactive arthritis synovial fluid and blood. Matched synovial fluid from ankylosing spondylitis patients was reported to be enriched for disease-linked clones. Blood from ankylosing spondylitis patients appeared to carry a characteristic eight-variant TCR beta motif. Disease-linked clones had a CD8+ phenotype and relatively low frequency in peripheral blood.

The CDR3 consists of 13 residues. V lost 1 base, J lost 6 bases, and 10 bases lay in between. In germline, CDR1 is MNHEY, CDR2 SMNVEV (reference sequence). The chain carries TRBV27 and TRBJ2-7; maybe TRBD1 (5 bases). The sequenced sample consisted of blood, either unsorted or a sorted T cell fraction (not recorded which). The sequence was obtained from a male donor with ankylosing spondylitis. In nucleotides, the CDR3 is TGTGCCAGCAGTTTATTGGTCCAGGGCGAGCAGTACTTC. Translated: CASSLLVQGEQYF.